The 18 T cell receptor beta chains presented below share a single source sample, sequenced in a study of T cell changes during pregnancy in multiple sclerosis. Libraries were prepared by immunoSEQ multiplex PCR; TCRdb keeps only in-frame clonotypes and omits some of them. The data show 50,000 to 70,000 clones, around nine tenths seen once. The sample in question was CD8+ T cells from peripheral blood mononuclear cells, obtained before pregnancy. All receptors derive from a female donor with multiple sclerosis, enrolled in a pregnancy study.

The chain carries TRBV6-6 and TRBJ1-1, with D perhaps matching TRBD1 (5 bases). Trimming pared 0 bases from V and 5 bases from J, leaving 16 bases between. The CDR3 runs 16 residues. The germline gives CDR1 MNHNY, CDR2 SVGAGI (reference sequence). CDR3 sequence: CASSYSMEGHGTEAFF. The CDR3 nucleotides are TGTGCCAGCAGTTACTCGATGGAGGGGCATGGGACTGAAGCTTTCTTT.

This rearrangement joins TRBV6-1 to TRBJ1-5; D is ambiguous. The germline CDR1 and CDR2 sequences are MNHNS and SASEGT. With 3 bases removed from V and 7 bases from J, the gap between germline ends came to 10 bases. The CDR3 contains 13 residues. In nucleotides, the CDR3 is TGTGCCAGCAGTGAGGGAGGGAGCCAGCCCCAGCATTTT. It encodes CASSEGGSQPQHF.

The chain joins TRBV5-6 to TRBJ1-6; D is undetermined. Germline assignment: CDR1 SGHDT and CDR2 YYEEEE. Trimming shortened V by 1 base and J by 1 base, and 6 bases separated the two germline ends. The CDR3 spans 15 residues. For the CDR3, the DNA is TGTGCCAGCAGCTTGTTCCAGTCCTATAATTCACCCCTCCACTTT. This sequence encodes CASSLFQSYNSPLHF.

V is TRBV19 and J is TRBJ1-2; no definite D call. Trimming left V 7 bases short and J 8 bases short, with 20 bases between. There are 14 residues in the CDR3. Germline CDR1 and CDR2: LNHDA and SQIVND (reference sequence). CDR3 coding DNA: TGTGCCAGTACCCTAAGGAACAGCCAAGAGGGCTACACCTTC. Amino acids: CASTLRNSQEGYTF.

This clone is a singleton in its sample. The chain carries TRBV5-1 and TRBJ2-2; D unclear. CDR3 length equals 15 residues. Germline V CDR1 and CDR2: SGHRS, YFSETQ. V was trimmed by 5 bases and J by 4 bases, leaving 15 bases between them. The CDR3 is CASRVLSLSTGELFF. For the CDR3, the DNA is TGCGCCAGCAGGGTGTTAAGCCTTAGCACCGGGGAGCTGTTTTTT. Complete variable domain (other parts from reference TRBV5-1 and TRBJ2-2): KAGVTQTPRYLIKTRGQQVTLSCSPISGHRSVSWYQQTPGQGLQFLFEYFSETQRNKGNFPGRFSGRQFSNSRSEMNVSTLELGDSALYLCASRVLSLSTGELFFGEGSRLTVL.

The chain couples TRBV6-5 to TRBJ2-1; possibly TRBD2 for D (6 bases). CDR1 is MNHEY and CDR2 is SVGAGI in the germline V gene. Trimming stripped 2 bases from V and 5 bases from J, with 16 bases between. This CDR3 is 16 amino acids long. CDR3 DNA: TGTGCCAGCAGTTACAGTGACCTCCGACTAGACAATGAGCAGTTCTTC. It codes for CASSYSDLRLDNEQFF.

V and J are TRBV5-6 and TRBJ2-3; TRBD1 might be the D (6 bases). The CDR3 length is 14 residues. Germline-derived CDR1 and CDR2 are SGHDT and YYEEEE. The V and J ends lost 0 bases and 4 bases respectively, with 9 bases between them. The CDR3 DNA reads TGTGCCAGCAGCTTGGCACAGGGCCCAGATACGCAGTATTTT. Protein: CASSLAQGPDTQYF.

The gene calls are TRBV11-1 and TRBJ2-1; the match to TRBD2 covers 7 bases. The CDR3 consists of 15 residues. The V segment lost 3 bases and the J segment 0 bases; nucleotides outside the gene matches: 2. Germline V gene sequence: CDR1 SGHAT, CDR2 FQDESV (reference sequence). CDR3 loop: CASSFRGDSYNEQFF. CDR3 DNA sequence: TGTGCCAGCAGCTTTCGGGGGGACTCCTACAATGAGCAGTTCTTC.

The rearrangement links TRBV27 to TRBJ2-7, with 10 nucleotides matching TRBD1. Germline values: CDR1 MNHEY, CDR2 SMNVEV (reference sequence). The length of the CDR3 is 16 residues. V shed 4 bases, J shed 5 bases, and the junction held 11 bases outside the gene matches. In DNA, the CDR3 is TGTGCCAGCAGTTCCCCTACCGACAGGGGGCTCGACGAGCAGTACTTC. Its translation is CASSSPTDRGLDEQYF.

The CDR3 bases are TGTGCCAGCAGCTCCAGCCAGCGGGGGGGCGTCGGGGAGCTGTTTTTT. Translated, it gives CASSSSQRGGVGELFF. The V and J genes are TRBV7-2 and TRBJ2-2; the match to TRBD2 covers 10 bases. In germline, CDR1 is SGHTA, CDR2 FQGNSA. V trimming: 4 bases; J trimming: 7 bases; junction bases outside the gene matches: 9. The CDR3 runs to 16 residues.

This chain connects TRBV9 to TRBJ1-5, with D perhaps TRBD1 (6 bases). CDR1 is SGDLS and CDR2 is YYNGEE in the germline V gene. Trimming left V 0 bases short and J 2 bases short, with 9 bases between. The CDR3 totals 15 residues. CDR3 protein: CASSVAGDGNQPQHF. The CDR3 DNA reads TGTGCCAGCAGCGTAGCAGGGGACGGCAATCAGCCCCAGCATTTT.

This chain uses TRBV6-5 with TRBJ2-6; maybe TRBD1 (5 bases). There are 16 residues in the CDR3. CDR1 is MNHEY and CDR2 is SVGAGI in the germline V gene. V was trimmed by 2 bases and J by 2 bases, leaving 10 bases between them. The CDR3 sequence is CASSYGARTGANVLTF. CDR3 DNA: TGTGCCAGCAGTTACGGGGCTAGGACTGGGGCCAACGTCCTGACTTTC.

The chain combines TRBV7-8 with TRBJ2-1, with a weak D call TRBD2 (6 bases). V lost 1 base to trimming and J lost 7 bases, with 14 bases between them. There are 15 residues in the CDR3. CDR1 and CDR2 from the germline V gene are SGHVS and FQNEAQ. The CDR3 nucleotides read TGTGCCAGCAGCTTAGGGAAAGGTGGGGGGAATGAGCAGTTCTTC. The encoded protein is CASSLGKGGGNEQFF.

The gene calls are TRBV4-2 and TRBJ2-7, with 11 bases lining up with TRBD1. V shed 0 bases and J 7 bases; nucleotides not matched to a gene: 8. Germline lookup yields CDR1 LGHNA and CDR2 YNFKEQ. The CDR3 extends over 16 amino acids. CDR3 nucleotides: TGTGCCAGCAGCCAAGAATCTGGACAGGGGGCCGGGGAGCAGTACTTC. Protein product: CASSQESGQGAGEQYF.

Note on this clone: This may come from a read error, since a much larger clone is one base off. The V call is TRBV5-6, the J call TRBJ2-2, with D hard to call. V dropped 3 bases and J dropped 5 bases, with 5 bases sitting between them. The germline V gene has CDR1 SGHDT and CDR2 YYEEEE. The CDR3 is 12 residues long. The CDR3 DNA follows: TGTGCCAGCAGCTCCGGGACCGGGGAGCTGTTTTTT. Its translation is CASSSGTGELFF.

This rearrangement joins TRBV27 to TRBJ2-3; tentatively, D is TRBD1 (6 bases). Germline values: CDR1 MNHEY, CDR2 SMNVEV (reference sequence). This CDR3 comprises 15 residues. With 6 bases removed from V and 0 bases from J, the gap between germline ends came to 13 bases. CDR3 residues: CASRLGDTSTDTQYF. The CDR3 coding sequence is TGTGCCAGCAGGTTAGGGGACACAAGCACAGATACGCAGTATTTT.

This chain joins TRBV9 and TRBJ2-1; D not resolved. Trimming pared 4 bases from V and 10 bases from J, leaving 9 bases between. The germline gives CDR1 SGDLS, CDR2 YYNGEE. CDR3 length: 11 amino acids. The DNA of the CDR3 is TGTGCCAGCAGCTCCCCCGGGGAGCAGTTCTTC. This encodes CASSSPGEQFF.

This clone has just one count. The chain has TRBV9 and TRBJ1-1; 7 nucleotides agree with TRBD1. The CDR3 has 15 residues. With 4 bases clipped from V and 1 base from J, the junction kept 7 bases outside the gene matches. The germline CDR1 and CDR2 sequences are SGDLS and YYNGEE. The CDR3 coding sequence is TGTGCCAGCAGCATTCTCGGGACAGCGAACACTGAAGCTTTCTTT. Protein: CASSILGTANTEAFF.